What follows are 22 T cell receptor beta chains derived from one specimen sequenced in a study of T cell repertoires in cytomegalovirus infection (dated by TCRdb to between 2018 and 2021). The sequencer was an Illumina HiSeq 1500. TCRdb took the public reads, trimmed them with fastp at Q25, ran MiXCR for clone calling and kept in-frame beta chains. For every CDR3 protein sequence, its rows merge into one entry that carries the most common genes and DNA. The sample records around 270,000 distinct CDR3 sequences, approximately 10% of which are singletons. The top ten hold about 16% of the sample. The material sequenced was PBMCs. The receptors shown here come from a human donor in good health (CMV status not recorded). Some clones in this sample may be carry-over from other donors' samples.

This clonotype showed up many times. The gene calls are TRBV12-3 or TRBV12-4 and TRBJ2-1; 11 bases are shared with TRBD2. The J segment lost 7 bases and the V segment lost 6 bases, leaving 11 bases of the junction unmatched. This CDR3 contains 16 residues. In DNA form, the CDR3 reads TGTGCCAGCAGCCCCACCGGGACTAGCGGTCGGAATGAGCAGTTCTTC. Translated: CASSPTGTSGRNEQFF.

In its sample, this clonotype was seen many times. A junction end diverges from the germline sequence, so it may reflect a read error. This chain links TRBV6-5 with TRBJ1-6, with D hard to call. Germline-derived CDR1 and CDR2 are MNHEY and SVGAGI. The CDR3 spans 13 residues. DNA for the CDR3: TGTGCCAGCAGTTACTCCGATAATTCACCCCTCCACTTT. Protein sequence: CASSYSDNSPLHF.

In its sample, this clonotype was seen many times. The V and J genes are TRBV7-2 and TRBJ2-7; D is undetermined. V lost 5 bases and J lost 0, with 17 bases in between. CDR3 length equals 16 residues. Germline assignment: CDR1 SGHTA and CDR2 FQGNSA. The DNA for the CDR3 is TGTGCCAGCAGCAATCGAAGTACCTTAAGCTCCTACGAGCAGTACTTC. This gives the protein CASSNRSTLSSYEQYF.

This clonotype showed up many times. This rearrangement joins TRBV7-2 to TRBJ1-6; unclear D gene. Germline V gene data show CDR1 as SGHTA and CDR2 as FQGNSA. The CDR3 extends over 16 amino acids. The germline V and J ends were trimmed by 0 bases and 0 bases, with 6 bases remaining between them. The CDR3 loop is CASSLASGSYNSPLHF. The DNA of the CDR3 is TGTGCCAGCAGCTTAGCATCAGGCTCCTATAATTCACCCCTCCACTTT. The whole variable domain, filled in from reference TRBV7-2 and TRBJ1-6, reads GAGVSQSPSNKVTEKGKDVELRCDPISGHTALYWYRQSLGQGLEFLIYFQGNSAPDKSGLPSDRFSAERTGGSVSTLTIQRTQQEDSAVYLCASSLASGSYNSPLHFGNGTRLTVT.

This rearrangement joins TRBV24-1 to TRBJ2-5; the match to TRBD1 covers 9 bases. V shed 4 bases, J shed 6 bases, and the junction held 5 bases outside the gene matches. Germline V gives CDR1 KGHDR, CDR2 SFDVKD. The CDR3 consists of 14 residues. The CDR3 region has the DNA TGTGCCACCAGTGACCCTGGACAGGGGAAGACCCAGTACTTC. Amino acid sequence: CATSDPGQGKTQYF.

This clonotype turned up a few times. This sequence joins TRBV7-2 and TRBJ2-5, with a tentative D call TRBD2 (6 bases). Trimming cost V 4 bases and J 3 bases, with 12 bases left between them. This CDR3 region has 14 residues. Germline CDR1 is SGHTA and CDR2 is FQGNSA. The CDR3 coding sequence is TGTGCCAGCAGCTACTGGGGGGTGAAAGAGACCCAGTACTTC. Protein sequence: CASSYWGVKETQYF.

This clonotype was seen repeatedly, ten times or more. The chain links TRBV7-2 to TRBJ2-5; a possible D gene is TRBD1 (5 bases). The CDR3 consists of 14 residues. V gave up 5 bases and J gave up 2 bases, with 12 bases separating them. CDR1 is SGHTA, CDR2 FQGNSA, per germline. The CDR3 region has the DNA TGTGCCAGCAGCACGACAGTGACTCAAGAGACCCAGTACTTC. It translates to CASSTTVTQETQYF.

The CDR3 sequence is CARADTGGRTEAFF. For the CDR3, the DNA is TGTGCCAGGGCCGACACAGGGGGTCGTACTGAAGCTTTCTTT. V and J are TRBV19 and TRBJ1-1, with TRBD1 matching over 8 bases. Trimming at V came to 9 bases and at J to 5 bases, leaving 11 bases not matched to a gene. Germline V gene lookup returns CDR1 LNHDA and CDR2 SQIVND (reference sequence). The CDR3 is made up of 14 amino acids.

The chain combines TRBV20-1 with TRBJ2-5; no definite D call. Trimming left V 0 bases short and J 3 bases short, with 26 bases between. The CDR3 consists of 19 residues. Germline assignment: CDR1 DFQATT and CDR2 SNEGSKA (reference sequence). Here the CDR3 reads CSARDKEIWNSPFEETQYF. CDR3 sequence (DNA): TGCAGTGCTAGAGATAAGGAAATCTGGAACAGTCCCTTTGAAGAGACCCAGTACTTC.

This clonotype has ten or more counts. V is TRBV12-3 or TRBV12-4 and J is TRBJ1-6; D gene unclear. CDR3 length: 16 residues. Trimming pared 1 base from V and 7 bases from J, leaving 14 bases between. Here the CDR3 reads CASSLGAEITNSPLHF. DNA of the CDR3: TGTGCCAGCAGTTTAGGGGCAGAAATAACCAATTCACCCCTCCACTTT.

This sequence joins TRBV11-2 and TRBJ1-1; D uncertain. V was clipped by 1 base and J by 6 bases, with 9 bases between them. There are 13 residues in the CDR3. Per germline, CDR1 SGHAT and CDR2 FQNNGV. The CDR3, as DNA: TGTGCCAGCAGCTTAGTCCGAAGCCCTGAAGCTTTCTTT. Translating it yields CASSLVRSPEAFF.

For this clonotype: At one end, the junction sequence differs from germline, possibly due to a read error. The rearrangement joins TRBV28 to TRBJ1-2; 7 bases map to TRBD1. Germline V gene lookup returns CDR1 MDHEN and CDR2 SYDVKM. The CDR3 has 15 residues. The DNA of the CDR3 is TGTGTCAGCATAAAGGGGGCGAAAGTTAACTATGGCTACACCTTC. Amino acids: CVSIKGAKVNYGYTF.

The J gene is TRBJ2-1, the V gene TRBV11-3; the match to TRBD1 covers 10 bases. The V and J ends lost 7 bases and 7 bases, in that order; junction bases with no gene match: 13. Germline loops: CDR1 SGHNT, CDR2 YENEEA. The CDR3 runs to 16 residues. The CDR3 sequence is CASTDGWGTGENEQFF. CDR3 coding DNA: TGTGCCAGCACCGACGGGTGGGGGACAGGGGAGAATGAGCAGTTCTTC.

The genes are TRBV7-2 and TRBJ1-5, with 8 bases matching TRBD1. V lost 5 bases to trimming and J lost 6 bases; unmatched junction nucleotides: 6. The CDR3 consists of 14 residues. Germline loops: CDR1 SGHTA, CDR2 FQGNSA. Written as DNA, the CDR3 is TGTGCCAGCAGCCCACGGACAGGGTTTCAGCCCCAGCATTTT. It encodes CASSPRTGFQPQHF.

This clonotype has a count of ten or more. This chain connects TRBV7-2 to TRBJ2-3; 8 nucleotides match TRBD1. The CDR3 contains 16 residues. The V gene end was trimmed by 2 bases and the J gene end by 6 bases; junction bases not matched to a gene: 10. Germline V gene sequence: CDR1 SGHTA, CDR2 FQGNSA. CDR3 loop: CASSLHGQGGVDTQYF. CDR3 nucleotides: TGTGCCAGCAGCTTACATGGACAGGGCGGTGTTGATACGCAGTATTTT.

The chain links TRBV20-1 to TRBJ2-7; 9 bases align to TRBD2. V shed 0 bases and J 1 base; nucleotides not matched to a gene: 4. The V gene's germline CDR1 is DFQATT and CDR2 SNEGSKA (reference sequence). The length of the CDR3 is 15 residues. The chain's CDR3 is CSARDKTSGSYEQYF. The CDR3 nucleotides are TGCAGTGCTAGAGACAAGACTAGCGGATCCTACGAGCAGTACTTC.

Many counts were recorded for this clonotype. The CDR3 coding sequence is TGTGCCAGCAGCTTACAGCACCCGGACTTCCAGCATTTT. It codes for CASSLQHPDFQHF. This chain links TRBV7-2 with TRBJ1-5; D is unclear. The CDR3 is 13 amino acids. Germline V CDR1 and CDR2: SGHTA, FQGNSA. Trimming removed 2 bases from V and 12 bases from J, with 14 bases in between.

The V call is TRBV7-8, the J call TRBJ2-7; possible D gene TRBD2, 6 bases. Between the trimmed V and J ends, which lost 5 bases and 0 bases, there was a span of 14 bases. CDR3 length: 15 residues. In germline, CDR1 is SGHVS, CDR2 FQNEAQ. CDR3 protein: CASSPPGLSSYEQYF. In DNA form, the CDR3 reads TGTGCCAGCAGCCCCCCGGGACTCAGCTCCTACGAGCAGTACTTC.

The table lists this clonotype with many counts. The CDR3 sequence is CASSQDGQGAGNTEAFF. The CDR3 DNA sequence: TGCGCCAGCAGCCAAGATGGCCAGGGGGCAGGGAACACTGAAGCTTTCTTT. The chain combines TRBV4-1 with TRBJ1-1; 8 bases agree with TRBD1. The CDR3 is made up of 17 amino acids. The germline V gene has CDR1 MGHRA and CDR2 YSYEKL. V was clipped by 0 bases and J by 1 base; unmatched bases: 7.

Only a few counts were recorded for this clonotype. The gene calls are TRBV9 and TRBJ1-1; D remains unclear. This CDR3 region has 13 residues. Germline lookup yields CDR1 SGDLS and CDR2 YYNGEE. The ends were cut back, 0 bases at V and 3 bases at J, with 6 bases in the middle. The CDR3 DNA follows: TGTGCCAGCAGCGTAGCGTCGGACACTGAAGCTTTCTTT. It yields the protein CASSVASDTEAFF.

This clonotype appeared a few times. V usage is TRBV28 and J usage is TRBJ2-1; TRBD1 matches at 9 bases. The V and J ends lost 3 bases and 7 bases, in that order; junction bases with no gene match: 4. The germline CDR1 and CDR2 sequences are MDHEN and SYDVKM. The CDR3 length is 14 residues. The CDR3 is CASSFNRGRNEQFF. The CDR3 coding sequence is TGTGCCAGCAGTTTCAACAGGGGGCGGAATGAGCAGTTCTTC.

This clonotype was counted a few times. V is TRBV29-1 and J is TRBJ2-5; D uncertain. This CDR3 contains 12 residues. From germline, CDR1 is SQVTM and CDR2 ANQGSEA. Between the trimmed V and J ends, which lost 7 bases and 7 bases, there was a span of 16 bases. The CDR3 here is CSDRQAFGTQYF. CDR3 nucleotide sequence: TGCAGCGACAGACAAGCATTCGGGACCCAGTACTTC.